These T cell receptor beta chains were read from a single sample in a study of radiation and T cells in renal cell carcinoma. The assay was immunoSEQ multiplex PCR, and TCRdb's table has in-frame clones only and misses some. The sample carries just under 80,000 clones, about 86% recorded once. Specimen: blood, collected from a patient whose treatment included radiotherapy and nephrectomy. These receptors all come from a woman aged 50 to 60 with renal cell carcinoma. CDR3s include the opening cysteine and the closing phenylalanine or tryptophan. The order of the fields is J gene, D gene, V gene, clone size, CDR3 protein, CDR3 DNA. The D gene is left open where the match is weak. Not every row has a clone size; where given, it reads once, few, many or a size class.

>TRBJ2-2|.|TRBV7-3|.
CASSLLENTGELFF
TGTGCCAGCAGCTTATTGGAGAACACCGGGGAGCTGTTTTTT
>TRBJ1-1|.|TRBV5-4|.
CASSLGATSNTEAFF
TGTGCCAGCAGCTTGGGGGCCACGTCGAACACTGAAGCTTTCTTT
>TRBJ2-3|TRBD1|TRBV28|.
CASSQKGGPDTQYF
TGTGCCAGCAGCCAGAAAGGGGGCCCCGATACGCAGTATTTT
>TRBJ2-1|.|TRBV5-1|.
CASSLQGLGNEQFF
TGCGCCAGCAGCTTACAGGGTCTGGGCAATGAGCAGTTCTTC
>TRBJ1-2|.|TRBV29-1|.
CSVTGSGYTF
TGCAGCGTAACGGGTAGTGGCTACACCTTC
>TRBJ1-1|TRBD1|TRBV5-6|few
CASSLVDRGGTEAFF
TGTGCCAGCAGCTTGGTTGACAGGGGAGGCACTGAAGCTTTCTTT
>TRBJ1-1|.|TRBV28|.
CASSQEALNTEAFF
TGTGCCAGCAGCCAGGAGGCGTTGAACACTGAAGCTTTCTTT
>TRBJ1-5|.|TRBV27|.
CASSAQGHSNQPQHF
TGTGCCAGCAGTGCTCAGGGACATAGCAATCAGCCCCAGCATTTT
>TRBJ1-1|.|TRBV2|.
CASTLWNTEAFF
TGTGCCAGCACCTTGTGGAACACTGAAGCTTTCTTT
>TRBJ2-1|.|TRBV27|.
CASSKAGYNEQFF
TGTGCCAGCAGTAAGGCAGGATACAATGAGCAGTTCTTC
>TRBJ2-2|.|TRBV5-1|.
CASSLVAGELFF
TGCGCCAGCAGCTTGGTAGCCGGGGAGCTGTTTTTT
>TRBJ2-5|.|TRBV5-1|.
CASSLAEGQETQYF
TGCGCCAGCAGCTTGGCCGAAGGACAAGAGACCCAGTACTTC
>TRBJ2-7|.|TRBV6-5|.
CASSYGTPLSYEQYF
TGTGCCAGCAGCTACGGGACTCCCCTCTCCTACGAGCAGTACTTC
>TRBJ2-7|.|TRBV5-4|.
CASVSNSYEQYF
TGTGCCAGCGTCTCAAACTCCTACGAGCAGTACTTC
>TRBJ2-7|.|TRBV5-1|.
CASSLAGIREQYF
TGCGCCAGCAGCTTGGCCGGGATACGCGAGCAGTACTTC
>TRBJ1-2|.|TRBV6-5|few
CASSFREGLSGYTF
TGTGCCAGCAGTTTTCGGGAGGGGTTGAGCGGCTACACCTTC
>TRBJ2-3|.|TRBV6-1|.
CASSESGMEAGADTQYF
TGTGCCAGCAGTGAAAGCGGAATGGAGGCAGGGGCGGATACGCAGTATTTT
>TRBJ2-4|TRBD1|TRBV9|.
CASSASDRAGRSNIQYF
TGTGCCAGCAGCGCCTCGGACAGGGCCGGTAGGAGTAACATTCAGTACTTC
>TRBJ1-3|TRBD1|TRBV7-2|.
CASSSTGGPGNTIYF
TGTGCCAGCAGCTCGACAGGGGGCCCCGGAAACACCATATATTTT
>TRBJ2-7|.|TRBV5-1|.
CASSLQGTVSSYEQYF
TGCGCCAGCAGCTTGCAAGGGACGGTAAGCTCCTACGAGCAGTACTTC
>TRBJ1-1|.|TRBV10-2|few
CASRTASWSLAEAFF
TGCGCCAGCAGGACGGCTTCATGGTCATTGGCTGAAGCTTTCTTT
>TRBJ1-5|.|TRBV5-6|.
CASSRRGNQPQHF
TGTGCCAGCAGCCGACGGGGAAATCAGCCCCAGCATTTT
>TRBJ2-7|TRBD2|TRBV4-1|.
CASSQGGGRFYEQYF
TGCGCCAGCAGCCAAGGCGGGGGGCGATTCTACGAGCAGTACTTC
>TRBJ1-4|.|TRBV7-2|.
CASSRDWGEANEKLFF
TGTGCCAGCAGCCGGGATTGGGGCGAAGCTAATGAAAAACTGTTTTTT
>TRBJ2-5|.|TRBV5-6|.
CASSLGVAAQYF
TGTGCCAGCAGCTTGGGGGTAGCGGCCCAGTACTTC
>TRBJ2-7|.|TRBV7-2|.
CASSLTGPEQYF
TGTGCCAGCAGCTTAACAGGGCCCGAGCAGTACTTC
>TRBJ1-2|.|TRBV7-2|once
CASGMTDPQNF
TGTGCCAGCGGGATGACGGATCCCCAAAACTTC
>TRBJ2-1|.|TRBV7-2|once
CASSLTHPGVQFF
TGTGCCAGCAGCTTAACCCACCCAGGTGTGCAGTTCTTC
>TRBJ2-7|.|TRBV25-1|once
CASGSWDKTYEQYF
TGTGCCAGCGGCTCGTGGGACAAGACCTACGAGCAGTACTTC
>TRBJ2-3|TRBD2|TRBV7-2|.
CASSLAGTADTQYF
TGTGCCAGCAGCCTAGCGGGGACTGCAGATACGCAGTATTTT
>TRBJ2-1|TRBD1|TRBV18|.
CASSPTGDAGEQFF
TGTGCCAGCTCACCCACAGGGGATGCTGGTGAGCAGTTCTTC
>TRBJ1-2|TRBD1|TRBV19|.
CASGNTDRVGYTF
TGTGCCAGCGGGAATACGGACAGGGTGGGCTACACCTTC
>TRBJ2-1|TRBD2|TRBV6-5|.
CASRAGGQGEQFF
TGTGCCAGCCGCGCGGGGGGGCAGGGGGAGCAGTTCTTC
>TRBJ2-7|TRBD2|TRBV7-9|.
CASSSSGGLYEQYF
TGTGCCAGCAGCTCTAGCGGGGGCCTCTACGAGCAGTACTTC
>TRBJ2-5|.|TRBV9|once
CASGRLVETQYF
TGTGCCAGTGGACGACTAGTAGAGACCCAGTACTTC
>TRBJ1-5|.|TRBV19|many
CASSMLSDSNQPQHF
TGTGCCAGTAGTATGCTCAGCGATAGCAATCAGCCCCAGCATTTT
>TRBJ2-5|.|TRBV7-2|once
CASSRRSQGETQYF
TGTGCCAGCAGCCGGAGGTCCCAGGGGGAGACCCAGTACTTC
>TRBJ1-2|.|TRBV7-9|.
CASGYAQGGYGYTF
TGTGCCAGCGGGTACGCACAGGGAGGCTATGGCTACACCTTC
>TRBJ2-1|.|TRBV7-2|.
CASSLWGEQFF
TGTGCCAGCAGCTTATGGGGAGAACAGTTCTTC
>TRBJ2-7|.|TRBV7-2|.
CASSLGSSTYEQYF
TGTGCCAGCAGCTTAGGTTCTAGCACCTACGAGCAGTACTTC
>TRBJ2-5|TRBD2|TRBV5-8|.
CASSFGTSRETQYF
TGTGCCAGCAGCTTCGGGACTAGCCGGGAGACCCAGTACTTC
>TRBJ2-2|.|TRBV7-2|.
CASSLVYVGSGELFF
TGTGCCAGCAGCTTAGTTTATGTTGGGAGCGGGGAGCTGTTTTTT
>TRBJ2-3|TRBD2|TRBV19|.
CASSIVGSGGLGTDTQYF
TGTGCCAGTAGTATAGTAGGTAGCGGGGGGCTTGGCACAGATACGCAGTATTTT
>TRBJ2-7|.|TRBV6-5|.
CASTQRGGTYEQYF
TGTGCCAGCACCCAGAGGGGGGGAACCTACGAGCAGTACTTC
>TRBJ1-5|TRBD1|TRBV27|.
CASSPGQGNQPQHF
TGTGCCAGCAGTCCGGGACAGGGTAATCAGCCCCAGCATTTT
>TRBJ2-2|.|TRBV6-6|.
CASRGTLNTGELFF
TGTGCCAGCAGGGGGACACTTAACACCGGGGAGCTGTTTTTT